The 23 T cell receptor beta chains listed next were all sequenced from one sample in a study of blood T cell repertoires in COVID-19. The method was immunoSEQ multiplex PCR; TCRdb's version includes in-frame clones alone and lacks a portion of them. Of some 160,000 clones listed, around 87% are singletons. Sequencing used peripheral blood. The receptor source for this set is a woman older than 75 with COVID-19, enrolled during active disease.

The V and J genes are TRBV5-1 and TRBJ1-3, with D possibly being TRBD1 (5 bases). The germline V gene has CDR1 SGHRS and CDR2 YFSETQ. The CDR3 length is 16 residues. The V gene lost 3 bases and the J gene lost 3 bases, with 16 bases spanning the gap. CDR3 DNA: TGCGCCAGCAGCTCGGGACTGAGAGGGCTTGGAAACACCATATATTTT. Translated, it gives CASSSGLRGLGNTIYF.

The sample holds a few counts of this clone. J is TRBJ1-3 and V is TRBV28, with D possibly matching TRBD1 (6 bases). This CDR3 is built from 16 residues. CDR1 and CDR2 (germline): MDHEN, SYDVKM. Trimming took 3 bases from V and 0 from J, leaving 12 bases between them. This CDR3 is CASSFRAGASGNTIYF. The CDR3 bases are TGTGCCAGCAGTTTTAGGGCAGGGGCCTCTGGAAACACCATATATTTT.

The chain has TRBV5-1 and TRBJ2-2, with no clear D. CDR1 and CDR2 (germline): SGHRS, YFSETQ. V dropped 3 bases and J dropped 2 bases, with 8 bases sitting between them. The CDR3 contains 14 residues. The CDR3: CASSSVSNTGELFF. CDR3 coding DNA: TGCGCCAGCAGCTCTGTCAGTAACACCGGGGAGCTGTTTTTT.

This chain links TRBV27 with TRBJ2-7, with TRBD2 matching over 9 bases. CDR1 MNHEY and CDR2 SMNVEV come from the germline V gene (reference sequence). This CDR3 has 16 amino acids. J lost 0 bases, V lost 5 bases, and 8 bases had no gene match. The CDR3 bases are TGTGCCAGCAGTCCCCGTACTAGCGGGCCCTCCTACGAGCAGTACTTC. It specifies CASSPRTSGPSYEQYF.

The CDR3: CASSYVTSGDTQYF. CDR3 DNA sequence: TGTGCCAGCAGTTACGTGACTAGCGGGGATACGCAGTATTTT. The chain is built from TRBV6-6 and TRBJ2-3; 10 bases match TRBD2. Germline CDR1 reads MNHNY; CDR2 reads SVGAGI (reference sequence). Losses at the gene ends were 2 bases for V and 6 bases for J; bases not matched to a gene: 2. This CDR3 has 14 residues.

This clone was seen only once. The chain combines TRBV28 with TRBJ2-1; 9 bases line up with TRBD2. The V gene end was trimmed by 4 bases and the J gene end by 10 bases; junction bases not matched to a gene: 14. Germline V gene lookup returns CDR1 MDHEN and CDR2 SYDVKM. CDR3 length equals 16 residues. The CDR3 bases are TGTGCCAGCAGTTCCCCCCACGATAGCGGGAGTAGAGAGCAGTTCTTC. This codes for CASSSPHDSGSREQFF.

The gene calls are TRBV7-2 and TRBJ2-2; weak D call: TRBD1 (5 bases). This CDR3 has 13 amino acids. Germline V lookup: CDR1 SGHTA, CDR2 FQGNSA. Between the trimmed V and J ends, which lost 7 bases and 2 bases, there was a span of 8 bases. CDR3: CASTRVNTGELFF. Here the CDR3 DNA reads TGTGCCAGCACCAGGGTTAACACCGGGGAGCTGTTTTTT.

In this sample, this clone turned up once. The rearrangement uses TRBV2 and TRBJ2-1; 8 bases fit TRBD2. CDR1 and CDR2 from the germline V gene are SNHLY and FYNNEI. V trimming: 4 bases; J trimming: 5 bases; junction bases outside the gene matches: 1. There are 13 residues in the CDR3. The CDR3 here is CASSGLANNEQFF. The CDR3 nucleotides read TGTGCCAGCAGTGGACTAGCGAACAATGAGCAGTTCTTC.

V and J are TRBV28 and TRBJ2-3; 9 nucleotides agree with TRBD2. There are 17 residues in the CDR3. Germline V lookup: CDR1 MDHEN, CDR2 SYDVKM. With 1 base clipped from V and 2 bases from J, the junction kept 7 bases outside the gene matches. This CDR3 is CASSLSGLAGTTDTQYF. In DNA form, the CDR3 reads TGTGCCAGCAGTTTATCGGGTCTAGCGGGGACCACAGATACGCAGTATTTT.

DNA of the CDR3: TGCAGTGCTAGTGGACCCCGTGGGAGGGGGACTAGCGGGAGGCGCTCCTACAATGAGCAGTTCTTC. As protein: CSASGPRGRGTSGRRSYNEQFF. This sequence joins TRBV20-1 and TRBJ2-1; TRBD2 matches at 15 bases. CDR1 is DFQATT, CDR2 SNEGSKA, per germline (reference sequence). The CDR3 spans 22 residues. J was trimmed by 0 bases and V by 3 bases; bases with no gene match: 18.

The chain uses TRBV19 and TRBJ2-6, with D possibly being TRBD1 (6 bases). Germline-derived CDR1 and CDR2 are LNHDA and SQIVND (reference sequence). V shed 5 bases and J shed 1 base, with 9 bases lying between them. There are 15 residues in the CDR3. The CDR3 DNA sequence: TGTGCCAGTAGTTCGACAGGATCTGGGGCCAACGTCCTGACTTTC. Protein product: CASSSTGSGANVLTF.

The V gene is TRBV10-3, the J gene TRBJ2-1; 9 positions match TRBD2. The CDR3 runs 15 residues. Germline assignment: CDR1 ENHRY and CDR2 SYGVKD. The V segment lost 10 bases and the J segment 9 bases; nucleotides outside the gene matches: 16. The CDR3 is CATRKGVAGASEQFF. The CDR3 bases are TGTGCCACCCGGAAGGGGGTAGCGGGAGCGAGTGAGCAGTTCTTC.

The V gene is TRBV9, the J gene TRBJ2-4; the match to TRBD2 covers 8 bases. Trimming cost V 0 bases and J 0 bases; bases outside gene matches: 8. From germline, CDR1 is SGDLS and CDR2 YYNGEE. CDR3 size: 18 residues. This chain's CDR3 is CASSVEAGELVAKNIQYF. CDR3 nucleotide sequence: TGTGCCAGCAGCGTAGAAGCGGGAGAGCTGGTAGCCAAAAACATTCAGTACTTC. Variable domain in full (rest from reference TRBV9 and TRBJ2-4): DSGVTQTPKHLITATGQRVTLRCSPRSGDLSVYWYQQSLDQGLQFLIQYYNGEERAKGNILERFSAQQFPDLHSELNLSSLELGDSALYFCASSVEAGELVAKNIQYFGAGTRLSVL.

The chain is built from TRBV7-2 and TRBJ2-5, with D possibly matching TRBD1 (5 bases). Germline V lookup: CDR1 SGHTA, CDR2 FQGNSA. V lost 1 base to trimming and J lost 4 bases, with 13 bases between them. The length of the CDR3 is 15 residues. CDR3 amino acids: CASSLDRTSGETQYF. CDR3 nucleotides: TGTGCCAGCAGCTTAGACAGGACGAGTGGAGAGACCCAGTACTTC.

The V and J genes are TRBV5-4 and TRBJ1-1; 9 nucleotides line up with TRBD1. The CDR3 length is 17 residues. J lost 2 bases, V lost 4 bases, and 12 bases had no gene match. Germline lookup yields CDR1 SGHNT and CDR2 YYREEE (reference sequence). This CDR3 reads CASSPAITGGRNTEAFF. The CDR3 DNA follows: TGTGCCAGCAGCCCCGCGATAACAGGGGGCAGAAACACTGAAGCTTTCTTT. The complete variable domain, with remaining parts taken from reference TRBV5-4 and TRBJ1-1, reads ETGVTQSPTHLIKTRGQQVTLRCSSQSGHNTVSWYQQALGQGPQFIFQYYREEENGRGNFPPRFSGLQFPNYSSELNVNALELDDSALYLCASSPAITGGRNTEAFFGQGTRLTVV.

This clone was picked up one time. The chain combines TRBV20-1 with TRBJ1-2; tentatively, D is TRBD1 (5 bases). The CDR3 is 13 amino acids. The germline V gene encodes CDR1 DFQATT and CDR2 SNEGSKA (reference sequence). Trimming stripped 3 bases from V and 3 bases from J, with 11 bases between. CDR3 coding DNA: TGCAGTGCTAGTGCAGGGCTAGACTATGGCTACACCTTC. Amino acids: CSASAGLDYGYTF.

CDR3 protein: CASSPGQGGYEQYF. CDR3 nucleotides: TGTGCCAGCAGCCCAGGACAGGGGGGTTACGAGCAGTACTTC. The rearrangement uses TRBV3-1 (or the pseudogene TRBV3-2) and TRBJ2-7, with 10 bases that match TRBD1. V was pared by 4 bases and J by 4 bases, with 4 bases of the junction left unmatched. CDR3 length: 14 amino acids. Per germline, CDR1 LGHDT and CDR2 YNNKEL (reference sequence).

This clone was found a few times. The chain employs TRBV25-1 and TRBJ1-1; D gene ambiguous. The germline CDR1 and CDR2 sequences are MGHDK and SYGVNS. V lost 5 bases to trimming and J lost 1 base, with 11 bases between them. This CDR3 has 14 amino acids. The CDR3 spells CASSRGLENTEAFF. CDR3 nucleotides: TGTGCCAGCAGTCGAGGGTTGGAGAACACTGAAGCTTTCTTT. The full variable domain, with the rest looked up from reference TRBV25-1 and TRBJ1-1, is EADIYQTPRYLVIGTGKKITLECSQTMGHDKMYWYQQDPGMELHLIHYSYGVNSTEKGDLSSESTVSRIRTEHFPLTLESARPSHTSQYLCASSRGLENTEAFFGQGTRLTVV.

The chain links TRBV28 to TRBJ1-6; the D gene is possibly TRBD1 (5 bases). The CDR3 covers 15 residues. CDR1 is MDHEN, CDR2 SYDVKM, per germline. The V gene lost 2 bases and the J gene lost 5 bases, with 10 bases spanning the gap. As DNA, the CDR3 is TGTGCCAGCAGTTTAGGGGGGTTGCATAATTCACCCCTCCACTTT. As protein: CASSLGGLHNSPLHF.

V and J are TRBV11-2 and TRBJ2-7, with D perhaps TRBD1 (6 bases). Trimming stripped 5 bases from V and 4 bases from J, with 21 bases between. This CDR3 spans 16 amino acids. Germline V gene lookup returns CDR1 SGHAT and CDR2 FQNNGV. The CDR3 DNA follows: TGTGCCAGCAGCGATATAAAGTCCGGGACAAATTACGAGCAGTACTTC. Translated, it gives CASSDIKSGTNYEQYF. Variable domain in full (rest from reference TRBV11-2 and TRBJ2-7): EAGVAQSPRYKIIEKRQSVAFWCNPISGHATLYWYQQILGQGPKLLIQFQNNGVVDDSQLPKDRFSAERLKGVDSTLKIQPAKLEDSAVYLCASSDIKSGTNYEQYFGPGTRLTVT.

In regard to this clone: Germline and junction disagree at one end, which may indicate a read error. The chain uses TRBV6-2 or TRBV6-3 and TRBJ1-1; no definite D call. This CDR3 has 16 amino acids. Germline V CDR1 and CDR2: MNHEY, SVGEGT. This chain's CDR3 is CASSPRLGEPPFVSPF. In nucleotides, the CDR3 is TGTGCCAGCAGCCCCCGGCTCGGGGAACCCCCCTTCGTCTCACCCTTT.

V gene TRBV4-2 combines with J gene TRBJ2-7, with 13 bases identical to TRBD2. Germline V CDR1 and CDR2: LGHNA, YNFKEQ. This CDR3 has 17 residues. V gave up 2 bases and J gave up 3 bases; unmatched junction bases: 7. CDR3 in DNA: TGTGCCAGCAGCCAAATCGGGACTAGCGGGAAGGGCTACGAGCAGTACTTC. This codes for CASSQIGTSGKGYEQYF.

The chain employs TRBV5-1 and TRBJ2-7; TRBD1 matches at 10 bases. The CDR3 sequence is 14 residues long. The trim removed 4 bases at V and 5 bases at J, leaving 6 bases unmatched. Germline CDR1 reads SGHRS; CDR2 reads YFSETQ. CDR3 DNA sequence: TGCGCCAGCAGCGGAGGTGGGACAGGGGACGAGCAGTACTTC. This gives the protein CASSGGGTGDEQYF.